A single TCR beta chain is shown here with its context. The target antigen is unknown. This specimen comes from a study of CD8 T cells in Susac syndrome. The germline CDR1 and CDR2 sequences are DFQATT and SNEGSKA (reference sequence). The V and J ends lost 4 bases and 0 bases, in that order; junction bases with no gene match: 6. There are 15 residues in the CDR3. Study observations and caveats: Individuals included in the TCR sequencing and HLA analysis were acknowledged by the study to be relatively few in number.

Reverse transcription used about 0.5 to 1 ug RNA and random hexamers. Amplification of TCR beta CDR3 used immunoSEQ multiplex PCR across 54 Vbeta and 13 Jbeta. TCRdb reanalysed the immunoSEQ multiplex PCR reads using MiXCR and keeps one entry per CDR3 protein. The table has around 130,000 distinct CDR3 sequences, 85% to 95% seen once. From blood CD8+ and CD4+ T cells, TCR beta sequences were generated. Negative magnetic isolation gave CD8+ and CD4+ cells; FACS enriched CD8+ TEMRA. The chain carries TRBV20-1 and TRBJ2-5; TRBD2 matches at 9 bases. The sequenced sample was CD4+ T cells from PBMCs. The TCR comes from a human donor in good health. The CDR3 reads CSAIPTSGYQETQYF. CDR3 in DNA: TGCAGTGCTATCCCGACTAGCGGCTACCAAGAGACCCAGTACTTC.